Shown below are 13 T cell receptor beta chains from a single sample sequenced in a study of blood T cell repertoires in COVID-19. Generated by immunoSEQ multiplex PCR, the TCRdb table keeps only in-frame clones and is missing some. The sample holds 130,000 or so clones, around 88% seen once. The sample consisted of peripheral blood. The source is a woman aged 55-70 years with acute or convalescent COVID-19.

J is TRBJ1-2 and V is TRBV28; 10 nucleotides match TRBD1. The CDR3 has 13 amino acids. Germline CDR1 is MDHEN and CDR2 is SYDVKM. Unmatched junction bases numbered 2, after V lost 6 bases and J lost 4 bases. The CDR3 sequence is CASSDRGPYGYTF. DNA of the CDR3: TGTGCCAGCAGCGACAGGGGGCCCTATGGCTACACCTTC.

The chain employs TRBV19 and TRBJ1-5; no definite D call. Deletions cut 5 bases from V and 0 bases from J, with 8 bases between. Germline V gene sequence: CDR1 LNHDA, CDR2 SQIVND (reference sequence). This CDR3 is built from 14 residues. The CDR3 reads CASSPQVSNQPQHF. CDR3 nucleotides: TGTGCCAGTAGTCCTCAGGTTAGCAATCAGCCCCAGCATTTT.

J is TRBJ1-3 and V is TRBV3-1 (or the pseudogene TRBV3-2); D gene unclear. The CDR3 covers 16 residues. Germline lookup yields CDR1 LGHDT and CDR2 YNNKEL (reference sequence). Trimming cost V 0 bases and J 3 bases, with 12 bases left between them. This CDR3 reads CASSQDVREGGNTIYF. Here the CDR3 DNA reads TGTGCCAGCAGCCAAGATGTGCGGGAGGGTGGAAACACCATATATTTT.

The genes are TRBV7-2 and TRBJ2-7; D not certain. Trimming cost V 1 base and J 3 bases, with 4 bases left between them. The germline V gene encodes CDR1 SGHTA and CDR2 FQGNSA. The CDR3 loop spans 12 amino acids. CDR3 coding DNA: TGTGCCAGCAGCTTAGGAGTCTACGAGCAGTACTTC. Residues: CASSLGVYEQYF. Together with reference TRBV7-2 and TRBJ2-7, the CDR3 gives the full variable domain: GAGVSQSPSNKVTEKGKDVELRCDPISGHTALYWYRQSLGQGLEFLIYFQGNSAPDKSGLPSDRFSAERTGGSVSTLTIQRTQQEDSAVYLCASSLGVYEQYFGPGTRLTVT.

The chain is built from TRBV7-9 and TRBJ1-1; 8 positions match TRBD1. Germline trimming cut 3 bases from V and 4 bases from J; bases unmatched to any gene: 1. CDR3 length: 13 amino acids. Germline V CDR1 and CDR2: SEHNR, FQNEAQ (reference sequence). CDR3: CASSLTGVTEAFF. The CDR3 DNA reads TGTGCCAGCAGCTTGACAGGGGTCACTGAAGCTTTCTTT.

The rearrangement links TRBV4-2 to TRBJ1-6; no reliable D call. Per the germline V gene, CDR1 is LGHNA and CDR2 is YNFKEQ. Trimming took 0 bases from V and 2 from J, leaving 17 bases between them. This CDR3 has 19 amino acids. The CDR3 loop is CASSQDGLDSDAYNSPLHF. CDR3 DNA: TGTGCCAGCAGCCAAGACGGATTGGACTCTGACGCCTATAATTCACCCCTCCACTTT.

This chain connects TRBV29-1 to TRBJ1-4; D not certain. V was clipped by 3 bases and J by 4 bases, with 9 bases between them. CDR1 is SQVTM and CDR2 is ANQGSEA in the germline V gene. The CDR3 has 13 amino acids. CDR3 in amino acids: CSVDDGFNEKLFF. For the CDR3, the DNA is TGCAGCGTTGACGACGGGTTTAATGAAAAACTGTTTTTT. Full variable domain (missing parts from reference TRBV29-1 and TRBJ1-4): SAVISQKPSRDICQRGTSLTIQCQVDSQVTMMFWYRQQPGQSLTLIATANQGSEATYESGFVIDKFPISRPNLTFSTLTVSNMSPEDSSIYLCSVDDGFNEKLFFGSGTQLSVL.

The rearrangement links TRBV5-1 to TRBJ2-7; D is possibly TRBD2 (5 bases). V was trimmed by 4 bases and J by 5 bases, leaving 19 bases between them. Germline assignment: CDR1 SGHRS and CDR2 YFSETQ. The CDR3 is 15 amino acids. CDR3 sequence reads: CASSLRGEGSNEQYF. The CDR3 DNA reads TGCGCCAGCAGCCTCCGGGGAGAGGGTTCCAACGAGCAGTACTTC.

V usage is TRBV7-8 and J usage is TRBJ1-1, with D uncertain. CDR3 size: 13 residues. V was trimmed by 5 bases and J by 3 bases, leaving 10 bases between them. Per germline, CDR1 SGHVS and CDR2 FQNEAQ. The CDR3 DNA reads TGTGCCAGCAGCCGAAATAGAGACACTGAAGCTTTCTTT. Translation: CASSRNRDTEAFF.

The CDR3 nucleotides are TGTGCCAGCAGGGAAGCAGGGGCTGGAAACACCATATATTTT. Encoded protein: CASREAGAGNTIYF. The gene calls are TRBV28 and TRBJ1-3; weak D call: TRBD1 (6 bases). CDR1 and CDR2 (germline): MDHEN, SYDVKM. V was trimmed by 6 bases and J by 2 bases, leaving 11 bases between them. The CDR3 has 14 amino acids.

This clone was counted a few times. This sequence joins TRBV6-5 and TRBJ1-1; 7 positions match TRBD1. There are 13 residues in the CDR3. V was clipped by 2 bases and J by 10 bases; unmatched bases: 7. Germline-derived CDR1 and CDR2 are MNHEY and SVGAGI. This CDR3 reads CASSYGTEQRAFF. The CDR3 bases are TGTGCCAGCAGTTACGGGACAGAGCAGCGAGCTTTCTTT.

This sequence joins TRBV6-5 and TRBJ1-1; D possibly corresponds to TRBD1 (6 bases). The germline gives CDR1 MNHEY, CDR2 SVGAGI. CDR3 length: 14 residues. Trimming pared 4 bases from V and 4 bases from J, leaving 13 bases between. The CDR3 DNA reads TGTGCCAGCAGTTCCTATATCAGGGGCACTGAAGCTTTCTTT. Its translation is CASSSYIRGTEAFF.

The gene calls are TRBV19 and TRBJ1-5; 7 bases are shared with TRBD1. The germline CDR1 and CDR2 sequences are LNHDA and SQIVND (reference sequence). The ends lost 1 base at V and 4 bases at J; junction bases unmatched: 4. The CDR3 totals 15 residues. The chain's CDR3 is CASSIAGDRNQPQHF. For the CDR3, the DNA is TGTGCCAGTAGTATAGCGGGGGACAGAAATCAGCCCCAGCATTTT.